The clone carrying this TCR beta chain was counted at least ten times. Sample time point: after trial treatment. Sample treatment: LDRT plus nivolumab, ipilimumab, low-dose cyclophosphamide and aspirin (RACIN trial). Nivolumab, ipilimumab, aspirin, low-dose cyclophosphamide and low-dose radiotherapy were all administered to the donors. Primers targeting TRAV and TRBV primed first-strand cDNA, covering alpha and beta chains. For amplifying TCRs, the PCR ran for approximately 18 cycles with Phusion, which was used together with a constant-region primer and the adapter on the V primers. MiXCR, applied by TCRdb to the reads, yields one record per CDR3 protein. The sample shows 65,000 to 85,000 distinct CDR3 sequences, less than 20% of them seen only once. This specimen comes from a study of low-dose radiotherapy and immunotherapy resistance in tumors. The wider study: 1 Gy per fraction was delivered to Cohort 2 every two weeks, for 13 Gy total over 26 weeks. The patients were given nivolumab 240 mg every two weeks and ipilimumab 1 mg/kg every six weeks, through an intravenous route. Patients received 300 mg of oral aspirin each day across four cycles, commencing on cycle 1 day 1.

The germline gives CDR1 DFQATT, CDR2 SNEGSKA (reference sequence). This CDR3 has 14 amino acids. The J segment lost 8 bases and the V segment lost 3 bases, leaving 3 bases of the junction unmatched. V is TRBV20-1 and J is TRBJ2-1, with 14 bases that match TRBD2. The sample in question was PBMCs, obtained after low-dose radiotherapy plus immunotherapy. This clonotype originated in a male donor with prostate cancer. CDR3 residues: CSARTSGRDDEQFF. CDR3 in DNA: TGCAGTGCTAGGACTAGCGGGAGGGACGATGAGCAGTTCTTC.